This T cell receptor beta chain came from a study of Graves' ophthalmopathy and Graves' hyperthyroidism. V lost 3 bases and J lost 6, with 8 bases in between. Germline V lookup: CDR1 GTSNPN, CDR2 SVGIG (reference sequence). The CDR3 extends over 11 amino acids. Study-wide points: In blood appeared most of the expanded thyroid clonotypes whose frequency exceeded 0.001. The model achieved under 71% sensitivity and about 76% specificity for ophthalmopathy progression.

This clonotype occurred many times. Antigen specificity is unknown. Hyperthyroidism was new, under 2 months, in patients aged 18 to 65. Orbital computed tomography and thyroid ultrasound, along with TRAb, serum thyroxine and clinical symptoms, underpinned diagnosis. Amplifying from RNA transcripts, the study obtained TCR beta CDR3 regions. The first-round RT-PCR employed HTBI primers together with the Qiagen OneStep RT-PCR kit. A multiplex PCR was then performed as the second round. TCRdb re-called the multiplex PCR reads through MiXCR, storing one row per CDR3 protein. Here the sample spans just over 400,000 distinct CDR3 sequences, under 25% being singletons.

The clonotype comes from a woman aged 18-29 years with stable Graves' hyperthyroidism. Sequenced input: peripheral blood. The chain has TRBV30 and TRBJ1-1; D is unclear. The CDR3 region has the DNA TGTGCCTGGAGCCCAGATTCTGAAGCTTTCTTT. Its translation: CAWSPDSEAFF.